One sample yielded the 30 T cell receptor beta chains listed below, sequenced in a study of blood T cell repertoires in COVID-19. Clones were read by immunoSEQ multiplex PCR, and TCRdb kept only the in-frame ones, dropping some. The top ten clones hold about 17% of a sample with tens of thousands of clones, about 90% of them seen once. Input material: peripheral blood. The source is a human donor in a cohort sampled during active COVID-19.

The chain combines TRBV3-1 (or the pseudogene TRBV3-2) with TRBJ1-1; possible D gene TRBD1, 5 bases. CDR3 length: 12 amino acids. With 3 bases removed from V and 9 bases from J, the gap between germline ends came to 11 bases. Looked up from germline, CDR1 is LGHDT and CDR2 is YNNKEL (reference sequence). CDR3 coding DNA: TGTGCCAGCAGCCAGGGGGGATACCAAGCTTTCTTT. Encoded protein: CASSQGGYQAFF.

The V call is TRBV7-3, the J call TRBJ2-3, with 7 positions matching TRBD1. The V segment lost 7 bases and the J segment 0 bases; nucleotides outside the gene matches: 13. From germline, CDR1 is SGHTA and CDR2 FQGTGA. The CDR3 covers 17 residues. The CDR3 nucleotides read TGTGCCAGCACCCGACAGGGAAGTCGAACTAGCACAGATACGCAGTATTTT. Translation: CASTRQGSRTSTDTQYF. Filled out from reference TRBV7-3 and TRBJ2-3, the complete variable domain reads GAGVSQTPSNKVTEKGKYVELRCDPISGHTALYWYRQSLGQGPEFLIYFQGTGAADDSGLPNDRFFAVRPEGSVSTLKIQRTERGDSAVYLCASTRQGSRTSTDTQYFGPGTRLTVL.

This chain connects TRBV2 to TRBJ1-1, with D hard to call. The V gene lost 8 bases and the J gene lost 0 bases, with 16 bases spanning the gap. In germline, CDR1 is SNHLY, CDR2 FYNNEI. This CDR3 has 15 amino acids. Here the CDR3 reads CASAPVTRMNTEAFF. In nucleotides, the CDR3 is TGTGCCAGCGCTCCGGTCACTCGCATGAACACTGAAGCTTTCTTT.

The V call is TRBV6-1, the J call TRBJ1-5; a possible D gene is TRBD1 (5 bases). The CDR3 contains 16 residues. Germline-derived CDR1 and CDR2 are MNHNS and SASEGT. Between the trimmed V and J ends, which lost 1 base and 4 bases, there was a span of 14 bases. The CDR3 DNA is TGTGCCAGCAGTGAAGACCCTGGTGGGGCGAATCAGCCCCAGCATTTT. It yields the protein CASSEDPGGANQPQHF.

The table lists this clone with a few counts. The V gene is TRBV25-1, the J gene TRBJ2-3; TRBD2 agrees at 7 bases. Unmatched junction bases numbered 6, after V lost 3 bases and J lost 3 bases. Germline V gives CDR1 MGHDK, CDR2 SYGVNS. This CDR3 contains 15 residues. CDR3 protein: CASSERLARTDTQYF. The CDR3 bases are TGTGCCAGCAGTGAGCGACTAGCTAGGACAGATACGCAGTATTTT.

V and J are TRBV18 and TRBJ2-3, with TRBD1 as a possible D gene (5 bases). Germline V lookup: CDR1 KGHSH, CDR2 LQKENI. This CDR3 is 18 amino acids long. Trimming removed 0 bases from V and 0 bases from J, with 16 bases in between. CDR3 sequence reads: CASSPPGLSGPSTDTQYF. DNA for the CDR3: TGTGCCAGCTCACCACCGGGTTTGTCAGGGCCTAGCACAGATACGCAGTATTTT.

J is TRBJ1-6 and V is TRBV6-4; unclear D gene. Trimming left V 4 bases short and J 7 bases short, with 11 bases between. Germline V CDR1 and CDR2: MRHNA, SNTAGT. The CDR3 runs 14 residues. In DNA form, the CDR3 reads TGTGCCAGCAGTGTTAGCCCGGAGAATTCACCCCTCCACTTT. Encoded protein: CASSVSPENSPLHF.

The gene calls are TRBV4-2 and TRBJ1-4; D not resolved. Germline values: CDR1 LGHNA, CDR2 YNFKEQ. CDR3 size: 16 residues. The ends were cut back, 0 bases at V and 2 bases at J, with 10 bases in the middle. The CDR3 bases are TGTGCCAGCAGCCAAGATGATCGAGCCACTAATGAAAAACTGTTTTTT. It translates to CASSQDDRATNEKLFF.

V gene TRBV5-1 combines with J gene TRBJ2-5; 14 positions match TRBD2. J was trimmed by 0 bases and V by 5 bases; bases with no gene match: 3. The V gene's germline CDR1 is SGHRS and CDR2 YFSETQ. The CDR3 length is 16 residues. The CDR3 is CASSRTSGGNQETQYF. The DNA for the CDR3 is TGCGCCAGCAGTCGGACTAGCGGGGGGAACCAAGAGACCCAGTACTTC.

The rearrangement joins TRBV5-4 to TRBJ2-1; D is unresolved. With 0 bases removed from V and 0 bases from J, the gap between germline ends came to 7 bases. CDR3 length: 15 amino acids. Germline values: CDR1 SGHNT, CDR2 YYREEE (reference sequence). The CDR3 DNA reads TGTGCCAGCAGCTTGGGAGCAAGCTCCTACAATGAGCAGTTCTTC. It is translated as CASSLGASSYNEQFF.

This chain connects TRBV5-4 to TRBJ2-7; 7 nucleotides agree with TRBD2. The CDR3 totals 12 residues. Germline CDR1 is SGHNT and CDR2 is YYREEE (reference sequence). V trimming: 3 bases; J trimming: 6 bases; junction bases outside the gene matches: 3. CDR3 residues: CASSSAGVEQYF. CDR3 nucleotides: TGTGCCAGCAGCTCCGCGGGGGTCGAGCAGTACTTC.

The rearrangement joins TRBV7-3 to TRBJ2-1, with 11 bases aligning to TRBD2. Germline trimming cut 5 bases from V and 4 bases from J; bases unmatched to any gene: 7. This CDR3 has 16 amino acids. Germline CDR1 reads SGHTA; CDR2 reads FQGTGA. CDR3 nucleotide sequence: TGTGCCAGCAGCCTCCTACTAGCGGGGGTATACAATGAGCAGTTCTTC. It translates to CASSLLLAGVYNEQFF.

The genes are TRBV7-8 and TRBJ2-5, with TRBD2 identical over 7 bases. The V segment lost 1 base and the J segment 4 bases; nucleotides outside the gene matches: 9. The V gene's germline CDR1 is SGHVS and CDR2 FQNEAQ. The CDR3 totals 16 residues. For the CDR3, the DNA is TGTGCCAGCAGCTTAGGCGGGGGTCCAAGAGGAGAGACCCAGTACTTC. It specifies CASSLGGGPRGETQYF.

The chain uses TRBV6-5 and TRBJ2-3; TRBD2 is a possible D gene (6 bases). The CDR3 sequence is 12 residues long. CDR1 and CDR2 from the germline V gene are MNHEY and SVGAGI. V shed 6 bases and J shed 6 bases, with 10 bases lying between them. DNA for the CDR3: TGTGCCAGCAGCAGACTAGAGGATACGCAGTATTTT. Protein product: CASSRLEDTQYF.

This clone was detected only a few times. The chain is built from TRBV5-1 and TRBJ1-2; 7 bases are shared with TRBD1. The V and J ends lost 4 bases and 8 bases, in that order; junction bases with no gene match: 14. The germline V gene encodes CDR1 SGHRS and CDR2 YFSETQ. CDR3 length: 15 residues. CDR3 residues: CASSQNRGEREGYTF. For the CDR3, the DNA is TGCGCCAGCAGCCAAAACAGGGGCGAGAGGGAAGGCTACACCTTC.

The V and J genes are TRBV7-8 and TRBJ1-5, with a tentative D call TRBD1 (5 bases). The germline V gene encodes CDR1 SGHVS and CDR2 FQNEAQ. There are 16 residues in the CDR3. Trimming removed 0 bases from V and 5 bases from J, with 14 bases in between. The CDR3 DNA sequence: TGTGCCAGCAGCTTAGCGATTAGGGGATTGGATCAGCCCCAGCATTTT. The encoded protein is CASSLAIRGLDQPQHF.

This clone was counted between two and nine times. At one boundary the junction diverges from the germline segment, which might be a read error. The genes are TRBV7-9 and TRBJ1-3; the match to TRBD1 covers 9 bases. This CDR3 is 14 amino acids long. Germline CDR1 is SEHNR and CDR2 is FQNEAQ (reference sequence). The CDR3 region is CASRRTGDGGQAGF. The CDR3 DNA is TGTGCCAGCAGACGGACAGGGGATGGAGGTCAAGCAGGTTTT.

The CDR3 coding sequence is TGCAGCTACGACAGGGGGAACACTGAAGCTTTCTTT. This sequence encodes CSYDRGNTEAFF. The chain employs TRBV29-1 and TRBJ1-1; 8 bases agree with TRBD1. The CDR3 extends over 12 amino acids. Germline loops: CDR1 SQVTM, CDR2 ANQGSEA. Trimming at V came to 8 bases and at J to 1 base, leaving 3 bases not matched to a gene.

The chain links TRBV6-6 to TRBJ1-1, with a possible D match to TRBD1 (6 bases). V shed 7 bases and J shed 4 bases, with 13 bases lying between them. CDR1 and CDR2 (germline): MNHNY, SVGAGI (reference sequence). This CDR3 comprises 13 residues. The CDR3 sequence is CASTEGGVTEAFF. Here the CDR3 DNA reads TGTGCCAGCACCGAGGGGGGGGTCACTGAAGCTTTCTTT.

This chain joins TRBV5-1 and TRBJ2-1; D gene ambiguous. Germline values: CDR1 SGHRS, CDR2 YFSETQ. CDR3 length equals 12 residues. Trimming cost V 2 bases and J 7 bases, with 7 bases left between them. CDR3 bases: TGCGCCAGCAGCTTCGAGCGAAATGAGCAGTTCTTC. Residues: CASSFERNEQFF.

This clone has only a few counts. The chain employs TRBV6-5 and TRBJ1-3; D is unresolved. From germline, CDR1 is MNHEY and CDR2 SVGAGI. CDR3 size: 16 residues. Between the trimmed V and J ends, which lost 4 bases and 0 bases, there was a span of 13 bases. The CDR3: CASSSSREASGNTIYF. CDR3 nucleotides: TGTGCCAGCAGTTCCTCTCGGGAGGCCTCTGGAAACACCATATATTTT.

This clone was seen only once. This chain uses TRBV5-8 with TRBJ2-3, with D perhaps TRBD2 (5 bases). Germline assignment: CDR1 SGHTS and CDR2 YDEGEE. This CDR3 is built from 15 residues. The V and J ends lost 0 bases and 6 bases respectively, with 14 bases between them. CDR3 sequence reads: CASSLGSRTGDTQYF. CDR3 coding DNA: TGTGCCAGCAGCTTGGGTAGCAGGACGGGGGATACGCAGTATTTT.

The table lists this clone with a few counts. The gene calls are TRBV18 and TRBJ1-6, with TRBD1 as a possible D gene (6 bases). This CDR3 has 14 amino acids. Trimming cost V 5 bases and J 6 bases, with 11 bases left between them. Germline V CDR1 and CDR2: KGHSH, LQKENI. The CDR3 DNA reads TGTGCCAGCTCAGCAGGGGATCGTAATTCACCCCTCCACTTT. It specifies CASSAGDRNSPLHF.

The chain uses TRBV6-1 and TRBJ2-1; 11 bases are a match to TRBD2. CDR1 and CDR2 (germline): MNHNS, SASEGT. V dropped 0 bases and J dropped 4; count of bases not matched to a gene: 2. This CDR3 is built from 16 residues. As DNA, the CDR3 is TGTGCCAGCAGTGAAGCATCTAGCGGGGGGTACAATGAGCAGTTCTTC. It encodes CASSEASSGGYNEQFF.

This chain uses TRBV14 with TRBJ1-1; D gene ambiguous. The CDR3 runs 13 residues. Germline CDR1 SGHDN, CDR2 FVKESK. V lost 4 bases and J 0 bases, leaving 6 bases between the germline ends. CDR3 protein: CASSRGLNTEAFF. The CDR3 DNA reads TGTGCCAGCAGCCGAGGGTTGAACACTGAAGCTTTCTTT. The full variable domain, with the rest looked up from reference TRBV14 and TRBJ1-1, is EAGVTQFPSHSVIEKGQTVTLRCDPISGHDNLYWYRRVMGKEIKFLLHFVKESKQDESGMPNNRFLAERTGGTYSTLKVQPAELEDSGVYFCASSRGLNTEAFFGQGTRLTVV.

This clone came up once. The chain uses TRBV7-9 and TRBJ1-1; no clear D gene. Germline V gives CDR1 SEHNR, CDR2 FQNEAQ (reference sequence). Trimming took 1 base from V and 1 from J, leaving 7 bases between them. The CDR3 is 14 residues long. CDR3 coding DNA: TGTGCCAGCAGCTTAGGAGCGGGGAACACTGAAGCTTTCTTT. This gives the protein CASSLGAGNTEAFF.

This clone was observed once. The rearrangement joins TRBV11-2 to TRBJ2-7; 7 positions match TRBD2. Germline trimming cut 0 bases from V and 7 bases from J; bases unmatched to any gene: 6. The CDR3 spans 14 residues. Germline CDR1 and CDR2: SGHAT and FQNNGV. The CDR3 DNA is TGTGCCAGCAGCTTAGAAGCGGGGTCGGGAGAGCAGTACTTC. This gives the protein CASSLEAGSGEQYF.

The rearrangement uses TRBV2 and TRBJ1-5; 8 positions match TRBD1. This CDR3 contains 15 residues. With V trimmed by 5 bases and J by 3 bases, 6 bases remained unmatched. Germline CDR1 is SNHLY and CDR2 is FYNNEI. The CDR3 reads CASSRQGPNNQPQHF. CDR3 nucleotides: TGTGCCAGCAGTCGACAGGGGCCGAACAATCAGCCCCAGCATTTT.

The gene calls are TRBV5-4 and TRBJ2-7; 9 bases match TRBD1. Per germline, CDR1 SGHNT and CDR2 YYREEE (reference sequence). With V trimmed by 0 bases and J by 3 bases, 4 bases remained unmatched. The CDR3 consists of 15 residues. CDR3: CASSLGGQGFYEQYF. CDR3 nucleotide sequence: TGTGCCAGCAGCTTGGGGGGACAGGGCTTCTACGAGCAGTACTTC.

This chain connects TRBV10-3 to TRBJ2-7; possibly TRBD1 for D (6 bases). V was trimmed by 8 bases and J by 2 bases, leaving 19 bases between them. Looked up from germline, CDR1 is ENHRY and CDR2 is SYGVKD. There are 15 residues in the CDR3. The CDR3 nucleotides read TGTGCCATCCAGTGGGGTGGCCAGGGGACCTACGAGCAGTACTTC. This codes for CAIQWGGQGTYEQYF.